This is a list of T cell receptor beta chains from one sample in a study of technical replicates of blood from a handful of donors. Produced via immunoSEQ multiplex PCR; TCRdb's table is partial and in-frame only. Here the sample spans 75,000 to 100,000 clones, 95% being singletons. Sequencing input: T cells isolated from PBMCs. The receptors were gathered from a human donor in good health. Both conserved end residues are part of each CDR3. A D gene is named only where the DNA matches it firmly. The size of a clone is reported for some rows only, either as once, few or many, or as a class for expanded clones.

>TRBJ1-4|TRBD1|-|TRBV5-4|15
TGTGCCAGCAGCCTACAGGGGGCAGCTAATGAAAAACTGTTTTTT
CASSLQGAANEKLFF
>TRBJ2-5|TRBD1|-|TRBV7-9|15
TGTGCCAGCAGCATCACACCGACAGGGGGAGAGACCCAGTACTTC
CASSITPTGGETQYF
>TRBJ2-7|TRBD1|-|TRBV28|12
TGTGCCAGCAGTACGCAGGTCGGGACAGGATACTTC
CASSTQVGTGYF
>TRBJ1-5|-|-|TRBV27|14
TGTGCCAGCAGGCCCAGCGGCTCAGGTCAGCCCCAGCATTTT
CASRPSGSGQPQHF
>TRBJ2-7|-|-|TRBV4-1|16
TGCGCCAGCAGCCAAGATTTCGGGGATAGCTCCTACGAGCAGTACTTC
CASSQDFGDSSYEQYF
>TRBJ2-7|TRBD2|-|TRBV6-5|16
TGTGCCAGCAGTTCTCCTCGACTAGCGGCAACCTACGAGCAGTACTTC
CASSSPRLAATYEQYF
>TRBJ1-1|-|-|TRBV2|14
TGTGCCAGCAGGGGATTGCAACAGGTCTCTGAAGCTTTCTTT
CASRGLQQVSEAFF
>TRBJ1-1|TRBD1|-|TRBV5-1|13
TGCGCCAGCCTGGGACAGATGAACACTGAAGCTTTCTTT
CASLGQMNTEAFF
>TRBJ1-1|-|-|TRBV14|18
TGTGCCAGCAGCCAAGCCGCGGCCCGGGGGGTACCGAACACTGAAGCTTTCTTT
CASSQAAARGVPNTEAFF
>TRBJ2-7|TRBD1|-|TRBV20-1|11
TGCAGTGTAGGCAGGGGGTACGAGCAGTACTTC
CSVGRGYEQYF
>TRBJ2-3|TRBD1|-|TRBV6-1|15
TGTGCCAGCAGTCCGGGACAGGGGTTCACAGATACGCAGTATTTT
CASSPGQGFTDTQYF
>TRBJ2-2|TRBD1|-|TRBV9|15
TGTGCCAGCAGCGTAGGGGACAGGGGACCCGGGGAGCTGTTTTTT
CASSVGDRGPGELFF
>TRBJ2-7|-|-|TRBV5-4|13
TGTGCCAGCAGCTTCGGCGGGAATTACGAGCAGTACTTC
CASSFGGNYEQYF
>TRBJ1-2|TRBD1|-|TRBV28|14
TGTGCCAGCAGTACCCCCCAGGGGGAGTATGGCTACACCTTC
CASSTPQGEYGYTF
>TRBJ2-1|-|-|TRBV5-1|15
TGCGCCAGCAGCTTTGGGGGGACGACCTACAATGAGCAGTTCTTC
CASSFGGTTYNEQFF
>TRBJ1-2|-|once|TRBV10-2|15
TGCGCCAGCAGTGAGAGGTGGGACTCTTCCTCCGGTTACACCTTC
CASSERWDSSSGYTF
>TRBJ2-7|-|-|TRBV6-5|14
TGTGCCAGCAGCCCTACCGTGGGGGGATACGAGCAGTACTTC
CASSPTVGGYEQYF
>TRBJ1-2|-|-|TRBV11-3|13
TGTGCCAGCAGCACCAGGAATAACTATGGCTACACCTTC
CASSTRNNYGYTF